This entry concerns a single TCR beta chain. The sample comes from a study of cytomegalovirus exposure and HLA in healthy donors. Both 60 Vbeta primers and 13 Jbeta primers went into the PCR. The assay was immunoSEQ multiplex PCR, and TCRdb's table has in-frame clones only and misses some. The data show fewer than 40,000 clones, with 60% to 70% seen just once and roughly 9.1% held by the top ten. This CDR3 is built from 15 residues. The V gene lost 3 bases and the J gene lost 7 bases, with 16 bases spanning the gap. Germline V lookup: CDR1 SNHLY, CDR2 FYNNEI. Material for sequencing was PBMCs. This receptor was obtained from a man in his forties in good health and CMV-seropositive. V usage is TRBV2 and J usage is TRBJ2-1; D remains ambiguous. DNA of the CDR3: TGTGCCAGCAGTGAGCGGTACGGTTTATGGAATGAGCAGTTCTTC. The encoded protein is CASSERYGLWNEQFF.